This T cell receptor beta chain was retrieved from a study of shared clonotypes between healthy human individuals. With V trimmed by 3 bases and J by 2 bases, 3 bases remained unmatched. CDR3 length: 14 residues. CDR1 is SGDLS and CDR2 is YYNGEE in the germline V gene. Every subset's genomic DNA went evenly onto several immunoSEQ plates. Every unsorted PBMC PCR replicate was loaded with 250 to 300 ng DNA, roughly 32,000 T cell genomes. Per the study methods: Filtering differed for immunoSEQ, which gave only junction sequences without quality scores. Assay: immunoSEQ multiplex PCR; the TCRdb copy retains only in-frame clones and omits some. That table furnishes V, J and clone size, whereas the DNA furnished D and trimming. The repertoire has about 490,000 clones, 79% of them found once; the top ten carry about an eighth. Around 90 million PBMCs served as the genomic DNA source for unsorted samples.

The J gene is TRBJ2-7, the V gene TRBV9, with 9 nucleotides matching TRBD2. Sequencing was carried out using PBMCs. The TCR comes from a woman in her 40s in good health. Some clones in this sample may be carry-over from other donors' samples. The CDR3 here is CASSATSGTYEQYF. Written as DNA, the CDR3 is TGTGCCAGCAGCGCGACTAGCGGCACCTACGAGCAGTACTTC.